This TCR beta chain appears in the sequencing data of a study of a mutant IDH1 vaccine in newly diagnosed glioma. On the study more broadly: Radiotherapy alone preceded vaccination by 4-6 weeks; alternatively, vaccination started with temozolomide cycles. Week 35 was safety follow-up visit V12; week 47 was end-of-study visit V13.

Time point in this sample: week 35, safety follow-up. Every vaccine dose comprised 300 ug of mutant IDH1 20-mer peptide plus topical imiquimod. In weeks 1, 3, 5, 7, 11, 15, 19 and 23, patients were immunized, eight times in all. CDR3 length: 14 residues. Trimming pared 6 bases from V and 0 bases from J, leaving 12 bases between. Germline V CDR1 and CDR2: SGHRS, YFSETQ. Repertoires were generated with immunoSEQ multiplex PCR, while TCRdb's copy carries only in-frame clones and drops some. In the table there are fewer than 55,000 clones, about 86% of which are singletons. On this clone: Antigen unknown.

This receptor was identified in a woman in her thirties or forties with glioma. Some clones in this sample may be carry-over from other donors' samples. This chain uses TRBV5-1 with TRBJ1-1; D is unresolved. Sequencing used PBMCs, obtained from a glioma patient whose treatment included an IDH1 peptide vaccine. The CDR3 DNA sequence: TGCGCCAGCAAGGAAGGACTGATGAACACTGAAGCTTTCTTT. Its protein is CASKEGLMNTEAFF.